This T cell receptor beta chain was sequenced for a study of cytomegalovirus exposure and HLA in healthy donors. Findings of the study overall: According to a subsequent analysis, TCR clusters from the first cohort were inclined to appear together in the 120 or so validation repertoires.

As for this clone: The antigen is undetermined.

The germline gives CDR1 SGHNT, CDR2 YYREEE (reference sequence). CDR3 length: 15 residues. V lost 8 bases and J lost 6; bases outside the gene matches: 13. Sequencing used immunoSEQ multiplex PCR; TCRdb keeps in-frame clones, though not all of them. In the table there are 89,000 or so clones, 93% of which are singletons. Among the 120 or so subjects of the validation cohort, separate from the approximately 670-subject first cohort, were the donors. This chain uses TRBV5-4 with TRBJ2-3, with 9 bases identical to TRBD2. This clonotype was sampled from a woman aged 30 to 39 in good health and CMV-seropositive. The sequencing input was PBMCs. CDR3 nucleotide sequence: TGTGCCAGTCTGGACCGGGCTAGCGGGACTGATACGCAGTATTTT. This encodes CASLDRASGTDTQYF.